The 25 T cell receptor beta chains presented below share a single source sample, sequenced in a study of T cells after yellow fever vaccination. TCRdb called the 5' RACE reads again in MiXCR, with one record for every CDR3 protein. Of roughly 140,000 distinct CDR3 sequences listed, more than 6% are singletons. Sample: CD4+ T cells sorted from PBMCs, taken 5 days after the yellow fever booster vaccination. The source of these receptors is a man aged 30-40 years who received the YFV17D yellow fever vaccine.

V usage is TRBV2 and J usage is TRBJ2-7; 10 bases line up with TRBD2. Trimming at V came to 11 bases and at J to 2 bases, leaving 21 bases not matched to a gene. CDR3 length: 18 amino acids. Germline V gene data show CDR1 as SNHLY and CDR2 as FYNNEI. CDR3 sequence reads: CACCFLSKTSGPTYEQYF. Here the CDR3 DNA reads TGTGCCTGCTGTTTTCTTTCCAAGACTAGCGGGCCCACCTACGAGCAGTACTTC.

Many counts were recorded for this clonotype. This sequence joins TRBV7-2 and TRBJ1-2; 8 bases align to TRBD1. This CDR3 spans 14 amino acids. Germline V gene sequence: CDR1 SGHTA, CDR2 FQGNSA. After removal of 4 bases from V and 7 bases from J, the junction contained 8 bases not matched to a gene. In nucleotides, the CDR3 is TGTGCCAGCAGCTCCGCGGACAGGGTTGTTGGCTACACCTTC. This codes for CASSSADRVVGYTF.

This clonotype has at least ten counts. The gene calls are TRBV5-1 and TRBJ2-1, with 8 bases lining up with TRBD2. CDR1 and CDR2 (germline): SGHRS, YFSETQ. Unmatched junction bases numbered 16, after V lost 1 base and J lost 13 bases. The CDR3 spans 16 residues. The CDR3 DNA reads as TGCGCCAGCAGCTTGCATTTTTCCGGGAGGGCCGGGGGACAGTTCTTC. It specifies CASSLHFSGRAGGQFF.

This clonotype was seen at least ten times. The V and J genes are TRBV5-1 and TRBJ2-1, with TRBD2 as a possible D gene (6 bases). The V end lost 3 bases, the J end lost 5 bases, and 12 bases lay between the germline ends. The CDR3 covers 14 residues. The V gene's germline CDR1 is SGHRS and CDR2 YFSETQ. Written as DNA, the CDR3 is TGCGCCAGCAGCTCTGGGACTTTTCACAATGAGCAGTTCTTC. This sequence encodes CASSSGTFHNEQFF.

This clonotype was recorded many times. The chain is built from TRBV4-1 and TRBJ2-7, with 7 bases aligning to TRBD1. Losses at the gene ends were 1 base for V and 0 bases for J; bases not matched to a gene: 3. Germline CDR1 and CDR2: MGHRA and YSYEKL. The CDR3 loop spans 15 amino acids. CDR3 in amino acids: CASSQAGTASYEQYF. The CDR3 DNA sequence: TGCGCCAGCAGCCAAGCCGGGACAGCCTCCTACGAGCAGTACTTC.

This chain uses TRBV18 with TRBJ2-6; 9 bases map to TRBD1. The V gene's germline CDR1 is KGHSH and CDR2 LQKENI. This CDR3 comprises 18 residues. J gave up 0 bases and V 5 bases, and 8 bases lay outside the gene matches. CDR3 residues: CASSTPGQGDSGANVLTF. As DNA, the CDR3 is TGTGCCAGCTCAACTCCGGGACAGGGAGACTCTGGGGCCAACGTCCTGACTTTC.

This clonotype came up many times. The CDR3 bases are TGTGCCAGTAGTTCGACGGGGGGGGGACGGGACAATGAGCAGTTCTTC. As protein: CASSSTGGGRDNEQFF. The chain employs TRBV19 and TRBJ2-1; 8 nucleotides align to TRBD2. Germline loops: CDR1 LNHDA, CDR2 SQIVND (reference sequence). After removal of 5 bases from V and 5 bases from J, the junction contained 11 bases not matched to a gene. The length of the CDR3 is 16 residues.

This clonotype was found many times. The chain links TRBV20-1 to TRBJ2-7; D uncertain. From germline, CDR1 is DFQATT and CDR2 SNEGSKA (reference sequence). This CDR3 has 14 amino acids. Trimming shortened V by 1 base and J by 3 bases, and 13 bases separated the two germline ends. Here the CDR3 reads CSARVFLGNYEQYF. For the CDR3, the DNA is TGCAGTGCTAGAGTCTTCTTAGGCAACTACGAGCAGTACTTC.

The rearrangement links TRBV7-2 to TRBJ2-7; 7 nucleotides match TRBD2. V was pared by 4 bases and J by 4 bases, with 10 bases of the junction left unmatched. The CDR3 extends over 15 amino acids. In germline, CDR1 is SGHTA, CDR2 FQGNSA. The DNA for the CDR3 is TGTGCCAGCAGCTCTACCCTGGCTAGCGGTTACGAGCAGTACTTC. Translated: CASSSTLASGYEQYF.

In this sample, this clonotype turned up many times. The chain has TRBV25-1 and TRBJ1-6; 8 bases agree with TRBD1. Per the germline V gene, CDR1 is MGHDK and CDR2 is SYGVNS. The length of the CDR3 is 16 residues. Trimming took 6 bases from V and 6 from J; bases not matched to a gene: 10. The CDR3 here is CASSLGTGAPNSPLHF. CDR3 coding DNA: TGTGCCAGCAGCCTTGGGACAGGAGCACCTAATTCACCCCTCCACTTT.

This clonotype was counted ten times or more. V usage is TRBV11-3 and J usage is TRBJ2-1, with D perhaps being TRBD1 or TRBD2 (5 bases each). Germline CDR1 is SGHNT and CDR2 is YENEEA. Trimming stripped 4 bases from V and 3 bases from J, with 10 bases between. The CDR3 is 14 amino acids. CDR3 DNA: TGTGCCAGCAGCTCTCAGGGAGACTACAATGAGCAGTTCTTC. This encodes CASSSQGDYNEQFF.

At least ten counts were recorded for this clonotype. The gene calls are TRBV18 and TRBJ2-7; 7 nucleotides line up with TRBD2. The germline gives CDR1 KGHSH, CDR2 LQKENI. Germline trimming cut 2 bases from V and 3 bases from J; bases unmatched to any gene: 4. The CDR3 is made up of 14 amino acids. CDR3 coding DNA: TGTGCCAGCTCACCATCAAGCGGGAACTACGAGCAGTACTTC. The encoded protein is CASSPSSGNYEQYF.

This clonotype has at least ten counts. V usage is TRBV6-5 and J usage is TRBJ2-7, with 10 bases that match TRBD2. The V gene end was trimmed by 5 bases and the J gene end by 0 bases; junction bases not matched to a gene: 13. Germline V CDR1 and CDR2: MNHEY, SVGAGI. This CDR3 has 18 amino acids. The CDR3 region is CASSLQPPGLANSYEQYF. The CDR3, as DNA: TGTGCCAGCAGTCTACAACCGCCGGGACTAGCGAACTCCTACGAGCAGTACTTC.

In this sample, this clonotype turned up many times. The chain couples TRBV4-3 to TRBJ1-3, with D hard to call. The CDR3 is 16 residues long. The V gene lost 0 bases and the J gene lost 0 bases, with 9 bases spanning the gap. The V gene's germline CDR1 is LGHNA and CDR2 YSLEER. CDR3 in DNA: TGCGCCAGCAGCCAAGATTATTCTTTCTCTGGAAACACCATATATTTT. Amino acids: CASSQDYSFSGNTIYF.

Comment on this clonotype: A much larger clone sits a single nucleotide away, making a read error possible. The V call is TRBV12-3 or TRBV12-4, the J call TRBJ2-7; no definite D call. CDR3 length: 11 residues. The CDR3 bases are TGTGACAGCAGTTGGGACTACGAGCAGTACTTC. Its translation: CDSSWDYEQYF.

This clonotype was seen repeatedly, ten times or more. The rearrangement uses TRBV7-8 and TRBJ2-7; D call uncertain. The germline gives CDR1 SGHVS, CDR2 FQNEAQ. V was clipped by 3 bases and J by 3 bases, with 9 bases between them. The CDR3 spans 13 residues. In nucleotides, the CDR3 is TGTGCCAGCAGCTTCGGGTACTACTACGAGCAGTACTTC. This codes for CASSFGYYYEQYF.

The CDR3 protein is CASTQDRDTGELFF. The DNA of the CDR3 is TGTGCCAGCACCCAGGACCGCGACACCGGGGAGCTGTTTTTT. V gene TRBV6-1 combines with J gene TRBJ2-2; D is uncertain. Germline CDR1 is MNHNS and CDR2 is SASEGT. The V end was cut by 7 bases, the J end by 3 bases, with 12 bases between. This CDR3 has 14 residues.

This clonotype was picked up many times. This chain joins TRBV11-2 and TRBJ2-4; 13 positions agree with TRBD2. Germline V gene data show CDR1 as SGHAT and CDR2 as FQNNGV. Unmatched junction bases numbered 10, after V lost 4 bases and J lost 1 base. The CDR3 is 19 residues long. The CDR3 is CASSSTSGRAMWAKNIQYF. CDR3 nucleotides: TGTGCCAGCAGCTCCACTAGCGGGAGGGCCATGTGGGCCAAAAACATTCAGTACTTC.

A single count supports this clonotype. A single base separates this from a much larger clone, so it may be a read error. The chain links TRBV28 to TRBJ2-7; D may be TRBD2 (6 bases). The CDR3 has 16 residues. Germline CDR1 MDHEN, CDR2 SYDVKM. The CDR3 nucleotides read TGTGCCAGCAGGTTATGGGAGGCGGCTAGCTCCTACGAGCAGTACTTC. As protein: CASRLWEAASSYEQYF.

This clonotype was seen ten or more times. This rearrangement joins TRBV20-1 to TRBJ1-6; 7 bases map to TRBD1. CDR1 is DFQATT, CDR2 SNEGSKA, per germline (reference sequence). This CDR3 is built from 13 residues. Trimming took 3 bases from V and 4 from J; bases not matched to a gene: 0. CDR3 loop: CSARGQYNSPLHF. In DNA, the CDR3 is TGCAGTGCTAGGGGACAGTATAATTCACCCCTCCACTTT.

This clonotype was counted many times. The gene calls are TRBV24-1 and TRBJ2-1; a possible D gene is TRBD1 (6 bases). This CDR3 has 13 residues. Trimming took 4 bases from V and 7 from J, leaving 10 bases between them. Germline V CDR1 and CDR2: KGHDR, SFDVKD. CDR3 amino acids: CATSDTGQNEQFF. The CDR3 DNA reads as TGTGCCACCAGTGACACAGGACAGAATGAGCAGTTCTTC.

This clonotype was counted between two and nine times. The chain is built from TRBV6-2 or TRBV6-3 and TRBJ2-2; TRBD2 aligns across 9 bases. CDR3 length: 19 amino acids. Per germline, CDR1 MNHEY and CDR2 SVGEGT. V was clipped by 7 bases and J by 6 bases; unmatched bases: 21. The CDR3 protein is CASTDLTSGLFLFSGELFF. The CDR3 bases are TGTGCCAGCACCGACTTGACTAGCGGCTTATTCTTGTTTTCCGGGGAGCTGTTTTTT.

This clonotype was counted many times. The gene calls are TRBV20-1 and TRBJ2-7, with D hard to call. The V end was cut by 3 bases, the J end by 6 bases, with 12 bases between. CDR3 length equals 12 residues. Germline lookup yields CDR1 DFQATT and CDR2 SNEGSKA (reference sequence). CDR3 loop: CSARTDGIEQYF. Here the CDR3 DNA reads TGCAGTGCTAGGACGGACGGTATCGAGCAGTACTTC.

This clonotype has ten or more counts. V gene TRBV20-1 combines with J gene TRBJ1-5; 7 positions match TRBD1. The CDR3 has 15 residues. The V and J ends lost 6 bases and 3 bases, in that order; junction bases with no gene match: 11. Germline values: CDR1 DFQATT, CDR2 SNEGSKA (reference sequence). This CDR3 reads CSAPVTGAYNQPQHF. In DNA, the CDR3 is TGCAGTGCCCCCGTTACAGGGGCCTACAATCAGCCCCAGCATTTT.

This clonotype was observed at least ten times. The chain employs TRBV20-1 and TRBJ1-5; 7 bases agree with TRBD1. Trimming cost V 0 bases and J 6 bases; bases outside gene matches: 11. Germline assignment: CDR1 DFQATT and CDR2 SNEGSKA (reference sequence). The CDR3 contains 16 residues. The CDR3 DNA sequence: TGCAGTGCTAGAGAACTTGAGGGGGCGGGTAGTCAGCCCCAGCATTTT. It codes for CSARELEGAGSQPQHF.